The 31 T cell receptor beta chains reported below all come from one sample, sequenced in a study of technical replicates of blood from a handful of donors. The protocol was immunoSEQ multiplex PCR, while the TCRdb copy is restricted to in-frame clones and leaves out a portion. The repertoire holds 75,000 to 90,000 clones, with over 80% as singletons. Sample: T cells isolated from PBMCs. These receptors all stem from a human donor in good health.

The CDR3 is CASSAVEGVNEQYF. The CDR3 DNA sequence: TGTGCCAGCAGCGCGGTAGAGGGCGTCAACGAGCAGTACTTC. The chain recombines TRBV7-9 with TRBJ2-7, with D maybe TRBD2 (5 bases). The germline CDR1 and CDR2 sequences are SEHNR and FQNEAQ (reference sequence). Trimming removed 5 bases from V and 5 bases from J, with 16 bases in between. This CDR3 is built from 14 residues.

V and J are TRBV6-5 and TRBJ2-7; TRBD2 agrees at 7 bases. Germline assignment: CDR1 MNHEY and CDR2 SVGAGI. Trimming took 6 bases from V and 0 from J; bases not matched to a gene: 8. The CDR3 sequence is 15 residues long. CDR3 region: CASSRGAGLSYEQYF. The CDR3 region has the DNA TGTGCCAGCAGCCGAGGAGCGGGACTCTCCTACGAGCAGTACTTC.

The rearrangement joins TRBV13 to TRBJ1-5; TRBD1 matches 7 bases. The germline V gene encodes CDR1 PRHDT and CDR2 FYEKMQ (reference sequence). The CDR3 consists of 17 residues. The V gene end was trimmed by 5 bases and the J gene end by 1 base; junction bases not matched to a gene: 11. This CDR3 reads CASSPGPTGSSNQPQHF. CDR3 DNA: TGTGCCAGCAGCCCAGGGCCGACAGGGAGCAGCAATCAGCCCCAGCATTTT.

This clone was found once. The V call is TRBV6-5, the J call TRBJ1-5; weak D call: TRBD1 (5 bases). The V end lost 6 bases, the J end lost 0 bases, and 9 bases lay between the germline ends. CDR3 size: 14 residues. CDR1 is MNHEY, CDR2 SVGAGI, per germline. This CDR3 is CASSPTDSNQPQHF. DNA for the CDR3: TGTGCCAGCAGCCCGACAGATAGCAATCAGCCCCAGCATTTT.

J is TRBJ1-2 and V is TRBV28; 9 nucleotides agree with TRBD1. The CDR3 consists of 12 residues. V was clipped by 11 bases and J by 8 bases; unmatched bases: 9. Germline V gene sequence: CDR1 MDHEN, CDR2 SYDVKM. DNA for the CDR3: TGTGCCTCACAGACACAGGGGGCAGGCTACACCTTC. It translates to CASQTQGAGYTF.

This clone appeared once. This chain joins TRBV6-1 and TRBJ2-1, with 8 bases that match TRBD2. The CDR3 has 20 amino acids. Trimming cost V 1 base and J 6 bases; bases outside gene matches: 20. Germline V gene sequence: CDR1 MNHNS, CDR2 SASEGT. The CDR3 reads CASSEVTGGGLSGGFNEQFF. CDR3 nucleotides: TGTGCCAGCAGTGAAGTTACGGGGGGAGGACTTTCGGGAGGGTTCAATGAGCAGTTCTTC.

The J gene is TRBJ1-4, the V gene TRBV14, with D perhaps matching TRBD1 (6 bases). This CDR3 is built from 14 residues. The germline CDR1 and CDR2 sequences are SGHDN and FVKESK. V was clipped by 4 bases and J by 6 bases, with 12 bases between them. The CDR3 bases are TGTGCCAGCAGCCCTACCAACAGGGATGAAAAACTGTTTTTT. Encoded protein: CASSPTNRDEKLFF.

The chain employs TRBV27 and TRBJ1-4; D gene uncertain. The V and J ends lost 4 bases and 8 bases respectively, with 14 bases between them. The CDR3 runs 14 residues. CDR1 MNHEY and CDR2 SMNVEV come from the germline V gene (reference sequence). The CDR3 loop is CASSWAPQVEKLFF. CDR3 coding DNA: TGTGCCAGCAGTTGGGCCCCCCAGGTCGAAAAACTGTTTTTT.

The V gene is TRBV9, the J gene TRBJ2-7; 9 positions agree with TRBD1. The CDR3 covers 15 residues. Germline V gives CDR1 SGDLS, CDR2 YYNGEE. V was pared by 0 bases and J by 5 bases, with 6 bases of the junction left unmatched. CDR3 DNA: TGTGCCAGCAGCGTAGATGTGGGACAGGGTAACGAGCAGTACTTC. This codes for CASSVDVGQGNEQYF.

This rearrangement joins TRBV16 to TRBJ1-1; possibly TRBD1 for D (5 bases). The germline V and J ends were trimmed by 0 bases and 10 bases, with 9 bases remaining between them. CDR3 length equals 12 residues. Germline V gene data show CDR1 as KGHSY and CDR2 as FQNENV. The chain's CDR3 is CASSQSGDRAFF. The CDR3 DNA reads as TGTGCCAGCAGCCAATCGGGCGACAGAGCTTTCTTT.

J is TRBJ2-7 and V is TRBV9, with 10 nucleotides matching TRBD1. The CDR3 runs to 15 residues. Losses at the gene ends were 3 bases for V and 4 bases for J; bases not matched to a gene: 7. CDR1 is SGDLS, CDR2 YYNGEE, per germline. CDR3 amino acids: CASSEGTGDLYEQYF. CDR3 nucleotides: TGTGCCAGCAGCGAGGGGACAGGGGATCTTTACGAGCAGTACTTC.

The count of this clone is one. The J gene is TRBJ2-3, the V gene TRBV27; 8 positions match TRBD2. The CDR3 has 13 amino acids. Germline CDR1 and CDR2: MNHEY and SMNVEV (reference sequence). V dropped 8 bases and J dropped 4; count of bases not matched to a gene: 5. CDR3: CASRGLGADTQYF. The CDR3 DNA reads as TGTGCCAGCCGGGGACTAGGTGCAGATACGCAGTATTTT.

CDR3 protein: CATSSNAGQTGEQYF. DNA for the CDR3: TGTGCCACCAGCAGTAACGCGGGACAGACAGGCGAGCAGTACTTC. The V and J genes are TRBV15 and TRBJ2-7; possibly TRBD1 for D (7 bases). CDR1 LNHNV and CDR2 YYDKDF come from the germline V gene (reference sequence). The length of the CDR3 is 15 residues. The V end was cut by 3 bases, the J end by 6 bases, with 18 bases between.

V is TRBV18 and J is TRBJ2-3; tentative D call: TRBD1 (6 bases). CDR1 is KGHSH, CDR2 LQKENI, per germline. The CDR3 is 15 amino acids. With 2 bases removed from V and 3 bases from J, the gap between germline ends came to 12 bases. This CDR3 is CASSPYREPTDTQYF. The CDR3, as DNA: TGTGCCAGCTCACCATACAGGGAGCCAACAGATACGCAGTATTTT.

There are a few counts of this clone. The chain recombines TRBV29-1 with TRBJ1-1, with no clear D. In germline, CDR1 is SQVTM, CDR2 ANQGSEA. Trimming left V 7 bases short and J 1 base short, with 10 bases between. The CDR3 is 12 residues long. For the CDR3, the DNA is TGCAGCGCCCAAACACCGAACACTGAAGCTTTCTTT. As protein: CSAQTPNTEAFF. Variable domain in full (rest from reference TRBV29-1 and TRBJ1-1): SAVISQKPSRDICQRGTSLTIQCQVDSQVTMMFWYRQQPGQSLTLIATANQGSEATYESGFVIDKFPISRPNLTFSTLTVSNMSPEDSSIYLCSAQTPNTEAFFGQGTRLTVV.

The chain is built from TRBV5-1 and TRBJ1-5; 8 bases agree with TRBD1. This CDR3 is built from 15 residues. Germline V gives CDR1 SGHRS, CDR2 YFSETQ. V lost 4 bases and J lost 2; bases outside the gene matches: 5. CDR3 bases: TGCGCCAGCAGCGCGGGGACAGGAGGCAATCAGCCCCAGCATTTT. It is translated as CASSAGTGGNQPQHF.

The rearrangement joins TRBV29-1 to TRBJ1-2; TRBD1 is a possible D gene (5 bases). Trimming removed 3 bases from V and 2 bases from J, with 22 bases in between. Germline CDR1 and CDR2: SQVTM and ANQGSEA. The CDR3 runs 17 residues. The CDR3 loop reads CSVDSLGTREGNYGYTF. The CDR3 DNA reads as TGCAGCGTTGACAGCCTCGGGACCAGGGAGGGGAACTATGGCTACACCTTC.

This clone was detected ten times or more. This chain joins TRBV7-3 and TRBJ1-1; tentatively, D is TRBD1 (6 bases). CDR3 length: 15 residues. The germline gives CDR1 SGHTA, CDR2 FQGTGA. V was clipped by 5 bases and J by 7 bases, with 20 bases between them. The CDR3 bases are TGTGCCAGCAGCCAATCGGCGGGGGGCAGGGGTGAAGCTTTCTTT. Its translation is CASSQSAGGRGEAFF. Full variable domain (outside the CDR3, taken from reference TRBV7-3 and TRBJ1-1): GAGVSQTPSNKVTEKGKYVELRCDPISGHTALYWYRQSLGQGPEFLIYFQGTGAADDSGLPNDRFFAVRPEGSVSTLKIQRTERGDSAVYLCASSQSAGGRGEAFFGQGTRLTVV.

The gene calls are TRBV28 and TRBJ2-7; 10 bases fit TRBD1. The V gene end was trimmed by 5 bases and the J gene end by 9 bases; junction bases not matched to a gene: 13. The CDR3 loop spans 15 amino acids. CDR1 and CDR2 from the germline V gene are MDHEN and SYDVKM. The DNA for the CDR3 is TGTGCCAGCAGTGCCCCGGGACAGGGGTGGCATTGGCAGTACTTC. Translating gives CASSAPGQGWHWQYF.

CDR3: CASSPGLAGYEQFF. The CDR3, as DNA: TGTGCCAGCAGCCCCGGACTAGCGGGGTATGAGCAGTTCTTC. The chain recombines TRBV9 with TRBJ2-1, with 12 positions matching TRBD2. The CDR3 runs to 14 residues. The germline gives CDR1 SGDLS, CDR2 YYNGEE. V shed 4 bases, J shed 8 bases, and the junction held 4 bases outside the gene matches.

The genes are TRBV9 and TRBJ1-1; 9 positions agree with TRBD1. The germline CDR1 and CDR2 sequences are SGDLS and YYNGEE. CDR3 size: 15 residues. With V trimmed by 3 bases and J by 1 base, 4 bases remained unmatched. The CDR3 spells CASSGRTGENTEAFF. The CDR3 DNA reads as TGTGCCAGCAGCGGACGGACAGGGGAGAACACTGAAGCTTTCTTT.

The chain uses TRBV6-5 and TRBJ1-1; D gene unclear. Trimming shortened V by 7 bases and J by 6 bases, and 15 bases separated the two germline ends. Germline V gives CDR1 MNHEY, CDR2 SVGAGI. The CDR3 spans 13 residues. This CDR3 is CASIQTGFPEAFF. For the CDR3, the DNA is TGTGCCAGCATCCAAACGGGGTTCCCTGAAGCTTTCTTT.

The CDR3 DNA sequence: TGCGCCAGCAGTGAGAAGGGAGCGGGATTCTACAATGAGCAGTTCTTC. Its translation is CASSEKGAGFYNEQFF. V and J are TRBV10-1 and TRBJ2-1; 7 bases agree with TRBD2. V dropped 2 bases and J dropped 3; count of bases not matched to a gene: 7. Germline values: CDR1 WNHNN, CDR2 SYGVQD (reference sequence). The CDR3 totals 16 residues.

This chain uses TRBV19 with TRBJ1-4, with a tentative D call TRBD1 (5 bases). Trimming removed 6 bases from V and 0 bases from J, with 11 bases in between. This CDR3 is 15 amino acids long. In germline, CDR1 is LNHDA, CDR2 SQIVND (reference sequence). The CDR3 DNA reads TGTGCCAGTAGGAAACAGGCTACAACTAATGAAAAACTGTTTTTT. This encodes CASRKQATTNEKLFF.

The chain recombines TRBV5-6 with TRBJ2-1; TRBD2 might be the D (5 bases). V was pared by 4 bases and J by 4 bases, with 9 bases between. There are 13 residues in the CDR3. Per the germline V gene, CDR1 is SGHDT and CDR2 is YYEEEE. The CDR3 nucleotides are TGTGCCAGCAGCCGGAGCGGTTACAATGAGCAGTTCTTC. This encodes CASSRSGYNEQFF.

The chain joins TRBV11-3 to TRBJ1-1, with a possible D match to TRBD1 (6 bases). Trimming left V 6 bases short and J 0 bases short, with 11 bases between. The CDR3 runs to 14 residues. Germline V gene lookup returns CDR1 SGHNT and CDR2 YENEEA. CDR3 nucleotides: TGTGCCAGCAGGGGACAACTCATGAACACTGAAGCTTTCTTT. This translates into CASRGQLMNTEAFF.

The V and J genes are TRBV27 and TRBJ2-2, with a weak D call TRBD1 (6 bases). The CDR3 contains 16 residues. The V gene's germline CDR1 is MNHEY and CDR2 SMNVEV (reference sequence). Trimming left V 2 bases short and J 1 base short, with 11 bases between. CDR3 nucleotide sequence: TGTGCCAGCAGTTTACTAGCAGGGGAGAACACCGGGGAGCTGTTTTTT. It specifies CASSLLAGENTGELFF.

In DNA, the CDR3 is TGTGCTAGTGGGTTAGTAATCAATGAGCAGTTCTTC. It yields the protein CASGLVINEQFF. The chain recombines TRBV12-5 with TRBJ2-1; no clear D gene. From germline, CDR1 is LGHNT and CDR2 FRNRAP. Between the trimmed V and J ends, which lost 6 bases and 6 bases, there was a span of 9 bases. This CDR3 is built from 12 residues. Combining the CDR3 with reference TRBV12-5 and TRBJ2-1 gives the whole variable domain DARVTQTPRHKVTEMGQEVTMRCQPILGHNTVFWYRQTMMQGLELLAYFRNRAPLDDSGMPKDRFSAEMPDATLATLKIQPSEPRDSAVYFCASGLVINEQFFGPGTRLTVL.

The V and J genes are TRBV6-4 and TRBJ1-1, with TRBD1 matching over 9 bases. The germline CDR1 and CDR2 sequences are MRHNA and SNTAGT. The J segment lost 0 bases and the V segment lost 6 bases, leaving 5 bases of the junction unmatched. This CDR3 is 15 amino acids long. CDR3 in amino acids: CASRRQGGMNTEAFF. The CDR3 DNA reads TGTGCCAGCAGGCGACAGGGGGGCATGAACACTGAAGCTTTCTTT.

The V call is TRBV5-5, the J call TRBJ1-1, with 8 bases matching TRBD1. The V and J ends lost 0 bases and 5 bases, in that order; junction bases with no gene match: 3. Germline CDR1 SGHKS, CDR2 YYEKEE (reference sequence). The CDR3 covers 14 residues. As DNA, the CDR3 is TGTGCCAGCAGCTTGGAAACAGGGGGAACTGAAGCTTTCTTT. Amino acids: CASSLETGGTEAFF.

This sequence joins TRBV7-6 and TRBJ2-1, with TRBD2 matching over 7 bases. Unmatched junction bases numbered 8, after V lost 5 bases and J lost 10 bases. This CDR3 region has 13 residues. CDR1 is SGHVS and CDR2 is FNYEAQ in the germline V gene. CDR3 sequence: CASSPGLGEEQFF. CDR3 bases: TGTGCCAGCAGCCCAGGACTAGGGGAGGAGCAGTTCTTC.